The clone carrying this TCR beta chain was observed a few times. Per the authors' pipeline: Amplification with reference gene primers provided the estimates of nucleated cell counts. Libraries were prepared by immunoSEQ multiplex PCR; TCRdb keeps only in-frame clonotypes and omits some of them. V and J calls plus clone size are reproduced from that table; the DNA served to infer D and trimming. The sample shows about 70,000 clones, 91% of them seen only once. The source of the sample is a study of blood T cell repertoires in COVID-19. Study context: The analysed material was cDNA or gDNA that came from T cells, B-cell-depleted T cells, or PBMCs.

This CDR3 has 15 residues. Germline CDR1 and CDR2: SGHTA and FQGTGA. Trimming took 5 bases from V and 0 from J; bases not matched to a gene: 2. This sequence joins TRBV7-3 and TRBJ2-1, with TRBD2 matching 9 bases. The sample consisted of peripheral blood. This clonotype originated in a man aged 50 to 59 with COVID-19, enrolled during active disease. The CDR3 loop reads CASSVSGSSYNEQFF. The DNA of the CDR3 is TGTGCCAGCAGCGTTAGCGGGAGCTCCTACAATGAGCAGTTCTTC.